This T cell receptor (beta chain) was documented in a study of T cell changes during pregnancy in multiple sclerosis. Assay: immunoSEQ multiplex PCR; the TCRdb copy retains only in-frame clones and omits some. This repertoire shows 60,000 to 75,000 clones, 92% found once; its top ten account for 1.2% to 1.5%. Sequencing used peripheral blood, obtained in the second trimester of pregnancy. The sequence was collected from a female donor in good health, enrolled as a control in a pregnancy study.

CDR3 sequence (DNA): TGTGCCAGCAGCTCGACAGGGTCCGCCGAGCAGTACTTC. Translation: CASSSTGSAEQYF. The chain has TRBV7-9 and TRBJ2-7, with 7 bases matching TRBD1. The V segment lost 4 bases and the J segment 6 bases; nucleotides outside the gene matches: 6. The CDR3 spans 13 residues. Looked up from germline, CDR1 is SEHNR and CDR2 is FQNEAQ (reference sequence).